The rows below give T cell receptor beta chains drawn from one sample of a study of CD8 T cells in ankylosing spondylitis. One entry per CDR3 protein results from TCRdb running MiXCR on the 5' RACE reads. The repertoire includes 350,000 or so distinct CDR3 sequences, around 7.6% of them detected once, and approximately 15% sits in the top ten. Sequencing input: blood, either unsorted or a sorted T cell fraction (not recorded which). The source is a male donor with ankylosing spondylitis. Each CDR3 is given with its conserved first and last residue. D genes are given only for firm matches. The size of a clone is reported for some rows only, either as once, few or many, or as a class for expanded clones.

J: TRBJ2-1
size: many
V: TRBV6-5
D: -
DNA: TGTGCCAGCAGTTACTCAGTCTACAATGAGCAGTTCTTC
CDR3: CASSYSVYNEQFF

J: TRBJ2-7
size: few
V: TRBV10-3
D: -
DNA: TGTGCCATCAGGGACGGCAGGGCACCCTACGAGCAGTACTTC
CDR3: CAIRDGRAPYEQYF

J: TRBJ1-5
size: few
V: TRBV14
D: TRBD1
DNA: TGTGCCAGCAGCCGGGACAGGGTACATCAGCCCCAGCATTTT
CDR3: CASSRDRVHQPQHF

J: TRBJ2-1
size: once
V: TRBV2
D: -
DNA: TGTGCCAGCAGTGATCCGGCCGGGAACGGAAATGAGCAGTTCTTC
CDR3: CASSDPAGNGNEQFF

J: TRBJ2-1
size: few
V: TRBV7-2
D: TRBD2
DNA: TGTGCCAGCAGCAAGGGACTAGCGGGAGAGTTGGAGCAGTTCTTC
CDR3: CASSKGLAGELEQFF

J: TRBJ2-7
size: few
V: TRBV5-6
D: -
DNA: TGTGCCAGCAGAACTATACAGGGCCACGAGCAGTACTTC
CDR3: CASRTIQGHEQYF

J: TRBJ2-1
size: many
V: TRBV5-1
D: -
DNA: TGCGCCAGCAGCCCCCCATCGTTGGGGGGCAATGAGCAGTTCTTC
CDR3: CASSPPSLGGNEQFF

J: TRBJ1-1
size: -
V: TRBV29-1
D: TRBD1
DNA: TGCAGCGGCGAGGGACAGGTCCACACTGAAGCTTTCTTT
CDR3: CSGEGQVHTEAFF

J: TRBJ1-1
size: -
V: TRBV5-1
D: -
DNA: TGCGCCAGCAGCTTGTACGGGCCGAACACTGAAGCTTTCTTT
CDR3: CASSLYGPNTEAFF

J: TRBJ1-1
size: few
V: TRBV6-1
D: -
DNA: TGTGCCAGCAGTACGTCAGGGTGGACCACTGAAGCTTTCTTT
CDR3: CASSTSGWTTEAFF

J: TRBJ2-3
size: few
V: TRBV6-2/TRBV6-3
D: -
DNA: TGTGCCAGCAGTGTCCGGGGCCTCCAAATGGGATCAGATACGCAGTATTTT
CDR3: CASSVRGLQMGSDTQYF

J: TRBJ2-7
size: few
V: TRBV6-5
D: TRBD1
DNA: TGTGCCAGCAGTTACTCCAGGACAGGGGGATCCTACGAGCAGTACTTC
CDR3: CASSYSRTGGSYEQYF

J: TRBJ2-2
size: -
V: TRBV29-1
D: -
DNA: TGCAGCGTTGAAGTCGTCGGGGAGCTGTTTTTT
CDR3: CSVEVVGELFF

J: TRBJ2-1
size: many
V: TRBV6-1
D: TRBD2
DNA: TGTGCCAGCAGCCCTAGCGGCCCCTACAATGAGCAGTTCTTC
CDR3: CASSPSGPYNEQFF

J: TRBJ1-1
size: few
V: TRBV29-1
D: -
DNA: TGCAGCGTTGTACGTCGGGGGGCCGACACTGAAGCTTTCTTT
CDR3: CSVVRRGADTEAFF

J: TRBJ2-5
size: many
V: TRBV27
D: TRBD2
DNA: TGTGCCAGCAGTTCCCGCAGGGAGCGGGAGGCCTATGGGACCCAGTACTTC
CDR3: CASSSRREREAYGTQYF

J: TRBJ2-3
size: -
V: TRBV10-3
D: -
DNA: TGTGCCATCAGTGAAATTTCGGGGAGCACAGATACGCAGTATTTT
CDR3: CAISEISGSTDTQYF

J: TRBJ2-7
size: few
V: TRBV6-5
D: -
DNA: TGTGCCAGCAGTTCTGCCGGGGAGCAGTACTTC
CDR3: CASSSAGEQYF

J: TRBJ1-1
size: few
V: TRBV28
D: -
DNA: TGTGCCAGCAGTTTACTGAAAATGAACACTGAAGCTTTCTTT
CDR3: CASSLLKMNTEAFF

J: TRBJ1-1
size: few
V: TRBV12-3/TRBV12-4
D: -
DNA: TGTGCCAGCAGTGGTTACAGGGCGGACACTGAAGCTTTCTTT
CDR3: CASSGYRADTEAFF

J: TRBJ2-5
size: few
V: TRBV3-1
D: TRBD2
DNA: TGTGCCAGCAGCCAAGATCTGCCTAGCGGAGGGGAGACCCAGTACTTC
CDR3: CASSQDLPSGGETQYF

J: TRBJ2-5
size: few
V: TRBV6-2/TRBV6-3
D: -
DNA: TGTGCCAGCAGTCCCCCCACCCGACAGGGAGGTAGAAAGACCCAGTACTTC
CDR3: CASSPPTRQGGRKTQYF

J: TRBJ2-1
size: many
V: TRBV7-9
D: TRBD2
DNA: TGTGCCAGCAGCTTACTACTAGCGGGAGGATCGGAGCAGTTCTTC
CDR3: CASSLLLAGGSEQFF

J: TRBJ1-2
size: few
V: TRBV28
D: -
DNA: TGTGCCAGCAGTTTTGGGACGAACTATGGCTACACCTTC
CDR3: CASSFGTNYGYTF

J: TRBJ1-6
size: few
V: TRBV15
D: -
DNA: TGTGCCACCAGCAGAGTACGCGAGGATTCACCCCTCCACTTT
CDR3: CATSRVREDSPLHF

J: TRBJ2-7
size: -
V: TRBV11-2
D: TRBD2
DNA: TGTGCCAGCAGCTTAGATCTAGGTAGCGGGAGATCCGAGCAGTACTTC
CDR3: CASSLDLGSGRSEQYF

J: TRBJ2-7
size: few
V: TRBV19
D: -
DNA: TGTGCCAGTAGTATATGGGCAGGCCGACGCGAGCAGTACTTC
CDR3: CASSIWAGRREQYF

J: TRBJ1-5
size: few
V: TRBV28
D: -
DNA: TGTGCCAGCAGTTCCCCTACCGGGGTTAATCAGCCCCAGCATTTT
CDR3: CASSSPTGVNQPQHF